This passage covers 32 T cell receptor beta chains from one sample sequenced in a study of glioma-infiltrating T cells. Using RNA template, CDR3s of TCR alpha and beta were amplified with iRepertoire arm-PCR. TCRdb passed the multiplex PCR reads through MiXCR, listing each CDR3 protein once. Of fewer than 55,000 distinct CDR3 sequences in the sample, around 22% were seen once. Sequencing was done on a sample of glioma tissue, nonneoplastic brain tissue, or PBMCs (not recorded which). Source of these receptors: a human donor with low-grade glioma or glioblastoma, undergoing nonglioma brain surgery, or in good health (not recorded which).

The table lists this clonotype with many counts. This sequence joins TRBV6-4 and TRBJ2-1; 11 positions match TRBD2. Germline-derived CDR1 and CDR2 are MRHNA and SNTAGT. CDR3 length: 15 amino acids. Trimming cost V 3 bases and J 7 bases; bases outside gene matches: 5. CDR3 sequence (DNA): TGTGCCAGCAGTGAACTAGCGGGAGCACAGAATGAGCAGTTCTTC. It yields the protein CASSELAGAQNEQFF.

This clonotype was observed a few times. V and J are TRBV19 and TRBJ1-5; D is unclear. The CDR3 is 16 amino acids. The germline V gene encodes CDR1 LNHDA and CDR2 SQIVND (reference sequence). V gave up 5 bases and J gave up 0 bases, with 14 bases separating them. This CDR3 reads CASSSPSPYSNQPQHF. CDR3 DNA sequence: TGTGCCAGTAGTTCTCCCTCCCCTTATAGCAATCAGCCCCAGCATTTT. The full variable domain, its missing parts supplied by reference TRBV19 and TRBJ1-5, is DGGITQSPKYLFRKEGQNVTLSCEQNLNHDAMYWYRQDPGQGLRLIYYSQIVNDFQKGDIAEGYSVSREKKESFPLTVTSAQKNPTAFYLCASSSPSPYSNQPQHFGDGTRLSIL.

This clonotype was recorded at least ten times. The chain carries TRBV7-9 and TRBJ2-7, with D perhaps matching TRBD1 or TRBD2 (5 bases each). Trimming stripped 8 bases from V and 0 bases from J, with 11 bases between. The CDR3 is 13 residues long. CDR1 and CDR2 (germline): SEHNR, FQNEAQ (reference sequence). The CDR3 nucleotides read TGTGCCAGCTGGGACGGAAGCTCCTACGAGCAGTACTTC. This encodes CASWDGSSYEQYF.

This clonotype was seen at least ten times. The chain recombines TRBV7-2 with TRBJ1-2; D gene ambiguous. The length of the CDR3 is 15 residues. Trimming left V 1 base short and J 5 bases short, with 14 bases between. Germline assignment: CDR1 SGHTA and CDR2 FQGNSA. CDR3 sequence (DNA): TGTGCCAGCAGCTTAGATGAGGGCTTTGGGTATGGCTACACCTTC. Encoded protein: CASSLDEGFGYGYTF.

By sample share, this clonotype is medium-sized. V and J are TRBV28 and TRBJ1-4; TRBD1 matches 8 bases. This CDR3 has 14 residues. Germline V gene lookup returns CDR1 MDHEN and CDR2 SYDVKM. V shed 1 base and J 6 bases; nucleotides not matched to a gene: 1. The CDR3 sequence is CASSLSGGYEKLFF. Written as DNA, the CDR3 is TGTGCCAGCAGTTTATCAGGGGGCTATGAAAAACTGTTTTTT.

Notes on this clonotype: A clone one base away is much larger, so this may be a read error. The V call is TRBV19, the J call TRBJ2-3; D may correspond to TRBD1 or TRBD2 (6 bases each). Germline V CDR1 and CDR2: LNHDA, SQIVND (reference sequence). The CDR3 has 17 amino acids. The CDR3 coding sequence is TGTGCCAGTACCCGGGACTGGGGGCTCCCTAGCACAGATGCGCAGTATTTT. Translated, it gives CASTRDWGLPSTDAQYF.

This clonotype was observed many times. The CDR3 DNA reads as TGCAGCGTTGAGGGGACAGGGGCCCACGAGCAGTACTTC. As protein: CSVEGTGAHEQYF. The chain carries TRBV29-1 and TRBJ2-7, with 10 bases fitting TRBD1. Germline trimming cut 3 bases from V and 5 bases from J; bases unmatched to any gene: 4. The CDR3 has 13 residues. Germline lookup yields CDR1 SQVTM and CDR2 ANQGSEA.

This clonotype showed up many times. The CDR3 reads CSARSGSDTEAFF. The CDR3 nucleotides are TGCAGTGCTAGGTCTGGGTCGGACACTGAAGCTTTCTTT. The rearrangement uses TRBV20-1 and TRBJ1-1; D is unclear. V lost 3 bases and J lost 3, with 11 bases in between. From germline, CDR1 is DFQATT and CDR2 SNEGSKA (reference sequence). This CDR3 contains 13 residues.

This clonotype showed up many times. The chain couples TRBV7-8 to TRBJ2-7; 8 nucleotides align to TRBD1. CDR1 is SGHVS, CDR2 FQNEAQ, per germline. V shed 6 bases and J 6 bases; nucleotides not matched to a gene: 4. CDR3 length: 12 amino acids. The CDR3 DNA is TGTGCCAGCAGTTCACAGGGGGTCGAGCAGTACTTC. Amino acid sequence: CASSSQGVEQYF.

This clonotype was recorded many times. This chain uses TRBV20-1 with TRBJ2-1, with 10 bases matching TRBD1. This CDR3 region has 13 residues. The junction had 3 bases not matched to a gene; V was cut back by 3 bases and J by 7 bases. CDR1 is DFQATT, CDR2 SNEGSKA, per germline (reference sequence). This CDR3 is CSASGTGANEQFF. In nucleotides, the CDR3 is TGCAGTGCTAGCGGGACAGGGGCGAATGAGCAGTTCTTC.

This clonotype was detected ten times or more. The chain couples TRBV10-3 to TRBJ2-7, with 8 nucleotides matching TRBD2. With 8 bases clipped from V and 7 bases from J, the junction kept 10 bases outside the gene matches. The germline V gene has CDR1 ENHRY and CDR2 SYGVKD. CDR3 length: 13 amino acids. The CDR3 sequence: CAISQSGGREQYF. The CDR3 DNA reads TGTGCCATCTCTCAATCGGGGGGGAGAGAGCAGTACTTC.

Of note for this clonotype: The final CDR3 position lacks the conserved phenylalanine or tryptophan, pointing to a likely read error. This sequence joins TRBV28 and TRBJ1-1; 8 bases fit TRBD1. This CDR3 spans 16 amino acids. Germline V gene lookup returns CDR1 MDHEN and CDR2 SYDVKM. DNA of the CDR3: TGTGCCAGCAGTCCGGGACAGGCTTTTGGTGGCACTAAAGCTTTCCTT. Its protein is CASSPGQAFGGTKAFL.

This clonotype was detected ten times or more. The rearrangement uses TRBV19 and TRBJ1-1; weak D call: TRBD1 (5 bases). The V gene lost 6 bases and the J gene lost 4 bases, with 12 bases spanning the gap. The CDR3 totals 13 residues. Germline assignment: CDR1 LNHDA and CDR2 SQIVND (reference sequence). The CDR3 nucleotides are TGTGCCAGTAGCCAGGGAGCGGGCACTGAAGCTTTCTTT. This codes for CASSQGAGTEAFF.

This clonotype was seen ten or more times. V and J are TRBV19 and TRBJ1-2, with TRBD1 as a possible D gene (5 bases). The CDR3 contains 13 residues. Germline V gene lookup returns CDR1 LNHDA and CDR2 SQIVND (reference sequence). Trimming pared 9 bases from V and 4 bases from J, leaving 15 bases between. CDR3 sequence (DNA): TGTGCCAGCTCGGAGGGACCTCTCTATGGCTACACCTTC. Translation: CASSEGPLYGYTF.

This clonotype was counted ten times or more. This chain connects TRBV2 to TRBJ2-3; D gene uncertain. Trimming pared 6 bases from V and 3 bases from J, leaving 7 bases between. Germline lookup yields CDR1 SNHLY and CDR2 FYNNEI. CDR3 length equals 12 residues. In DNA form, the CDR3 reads TGTGCCAGCAGCCCCGAAACAGATACGCAGTATTTT. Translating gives CASSPETDTQYF.

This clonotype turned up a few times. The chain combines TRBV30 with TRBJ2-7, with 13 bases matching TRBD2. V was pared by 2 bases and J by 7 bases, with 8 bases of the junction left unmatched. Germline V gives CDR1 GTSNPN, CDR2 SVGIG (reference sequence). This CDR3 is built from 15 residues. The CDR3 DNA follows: TGTGCCTGGAGTTTCTCCCCGGGACTAGCGGGAGAGCAGTACTTC. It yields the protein CAWSFSPGLAGEQYF.

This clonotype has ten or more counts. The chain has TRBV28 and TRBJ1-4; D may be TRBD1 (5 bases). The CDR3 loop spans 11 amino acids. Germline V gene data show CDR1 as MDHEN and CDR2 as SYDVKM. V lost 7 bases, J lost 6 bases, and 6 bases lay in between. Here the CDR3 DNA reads TGTGCCAGCACGGGGGATGAAAAACTGTTTTTT. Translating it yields CASTGDEKLFF. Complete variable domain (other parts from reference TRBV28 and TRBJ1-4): DVKVTQSSRYLVKRTGEKVFLECVQDMDHENMFWYRQDPGLGLRLIYFSYDVKMKEKGDIPEGYSVSREKKERFSLILESASTNQTSMYLCASTGDEKLFFGSGTQLSVL.

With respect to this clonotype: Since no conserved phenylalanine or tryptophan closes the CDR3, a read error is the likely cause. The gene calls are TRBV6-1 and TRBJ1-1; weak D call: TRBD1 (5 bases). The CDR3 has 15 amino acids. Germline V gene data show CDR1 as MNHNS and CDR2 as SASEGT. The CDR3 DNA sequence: TGTGCCAGCGGTGAATGGGACGGAGGGAACACTGAAGCTTTCCTT. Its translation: CASGEWDGGNTEAFL.

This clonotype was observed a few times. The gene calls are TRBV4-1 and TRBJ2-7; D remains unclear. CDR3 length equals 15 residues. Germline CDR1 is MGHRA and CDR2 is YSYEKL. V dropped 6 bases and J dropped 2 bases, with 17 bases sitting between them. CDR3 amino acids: CASSQSWSSAYEQYF. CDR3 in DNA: TGCGCCAGCAGTCAAAGTTGGAGCTCGGCCTACGAGCAGTACTTC.

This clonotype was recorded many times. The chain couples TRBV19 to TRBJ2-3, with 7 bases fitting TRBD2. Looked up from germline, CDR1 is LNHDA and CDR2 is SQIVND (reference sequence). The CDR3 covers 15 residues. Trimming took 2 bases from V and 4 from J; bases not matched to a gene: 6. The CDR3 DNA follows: TGTGCCAGTAGTATACCCTTCGCGGGGGCAGATACGCAGTATTTT. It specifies CASSIPFAGADTQYF.

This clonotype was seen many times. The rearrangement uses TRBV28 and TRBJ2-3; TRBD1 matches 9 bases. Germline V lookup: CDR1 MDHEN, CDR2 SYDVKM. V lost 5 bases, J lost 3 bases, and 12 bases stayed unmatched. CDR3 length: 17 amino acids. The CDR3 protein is CASSPLPGQGRTDTQYF. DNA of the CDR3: TGTGCCAGCAGTCCATTACCGGGACAGGGCAGAACAGATACGCAGTATTTT.

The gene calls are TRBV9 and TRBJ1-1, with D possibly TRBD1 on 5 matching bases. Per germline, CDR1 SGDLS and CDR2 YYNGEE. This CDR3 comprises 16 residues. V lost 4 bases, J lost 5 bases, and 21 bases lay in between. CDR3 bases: TGTGCCAGCAGCCCCCATAGGGGTGGCGCGAGGACTGAAGCTTTCTTT. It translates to CASSPHRGGARTEAFF.

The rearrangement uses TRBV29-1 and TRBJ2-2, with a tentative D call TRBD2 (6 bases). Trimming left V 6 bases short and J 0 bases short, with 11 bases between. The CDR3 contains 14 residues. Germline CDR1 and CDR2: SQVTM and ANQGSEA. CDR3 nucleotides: TGCAGCGTCCTTAGCGGTACGAACACCGGGGAGCTGTTTTTT. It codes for CSVLSGTNTGELFF.

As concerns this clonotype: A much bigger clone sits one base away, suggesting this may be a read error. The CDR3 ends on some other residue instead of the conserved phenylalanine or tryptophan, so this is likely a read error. CDR3 in DNA: TGTGCCAGCAGCTTCTTTGACAGGGGGAGGACTGAAGCTTTCCTT. The encoded protein is CASSFFDRGRTEAFL. The V gene is TRBV5-4, the J gene TRBJ1-1; 9 nucleotides align to TRBD1. CDR1 and CDR2 (germline): SGHNT, YYREEE (reference sequence). This CDR3 comprises 15 residues. V was clipped by 2 bases and J by 5 bases; unmatched bases: 7.

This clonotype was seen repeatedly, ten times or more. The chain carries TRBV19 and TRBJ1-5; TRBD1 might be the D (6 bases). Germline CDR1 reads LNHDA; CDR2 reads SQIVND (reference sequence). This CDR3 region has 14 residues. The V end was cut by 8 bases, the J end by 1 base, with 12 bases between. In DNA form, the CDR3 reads TGTGCCAGTTCGGACAGTGCGAGCAATCAGCCCCAGCATTTT. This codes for CASSDSASNQPQHF.

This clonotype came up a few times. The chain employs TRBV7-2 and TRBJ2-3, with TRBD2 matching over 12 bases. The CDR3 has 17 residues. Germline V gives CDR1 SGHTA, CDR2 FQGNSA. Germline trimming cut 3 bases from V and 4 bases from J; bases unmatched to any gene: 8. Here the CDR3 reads CASSFATSGSVSDTQYF. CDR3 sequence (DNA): TGTGCCAGCAGCTTCGCGACTAGCGGGAGCGTTTCAGATACGCAGTATTTT.

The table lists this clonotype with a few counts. DNA for the CDR3: TGTGCCAGCAGCTTCTTCGCAGGGCCGAACACTGAAGCTTTCTTT. Translated: CASSFFAGPNTEAFF. The chain combines TRBV5-6 with TRBJ1-1, with D perhaps TRBD1 (5 bases). Trimming shortened V by 2 bases and J by 1 base, and 12 bases separated the two germline ends. Germline V gene lookup returns CDR1 SGHDT and CDR2 YYEEEE. The CDR3 is 15 residues long.

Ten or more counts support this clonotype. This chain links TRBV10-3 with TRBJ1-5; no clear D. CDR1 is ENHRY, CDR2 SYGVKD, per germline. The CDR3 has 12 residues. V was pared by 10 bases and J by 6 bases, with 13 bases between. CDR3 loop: CATRTPSQPQHF. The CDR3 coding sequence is TGTGCCACCAGGACTCCGAGTCAGCCCCAGCATTTT.

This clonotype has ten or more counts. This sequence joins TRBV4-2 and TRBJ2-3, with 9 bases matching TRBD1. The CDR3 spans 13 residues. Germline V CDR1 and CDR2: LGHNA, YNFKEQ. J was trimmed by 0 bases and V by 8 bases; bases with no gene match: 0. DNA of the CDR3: TGTGCCAGCGGGACAGGGAGCACAGATACGCAGTATTTT. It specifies CASGTGSTDTQYF.

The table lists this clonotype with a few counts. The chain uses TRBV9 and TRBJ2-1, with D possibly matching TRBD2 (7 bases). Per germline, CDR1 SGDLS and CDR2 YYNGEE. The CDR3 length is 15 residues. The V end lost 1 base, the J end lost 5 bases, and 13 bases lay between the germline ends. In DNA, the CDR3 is TGTGCCAGCAGCGTATCGGGGGGCGACAACAATGAGCAGTTCTTC. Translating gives CASSVSGGDNNEQFF. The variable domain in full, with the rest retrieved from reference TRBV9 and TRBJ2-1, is DSGVTQTPKHLITATGQRVTLRCSPRSGDLSVYWYQQSLDQGLQFLIQYYNGEERAKGNILERFSAQQFPDLHSELNLSSLELGDSALYFCASSVSGGDNNEQFFGPGTRLTVL.

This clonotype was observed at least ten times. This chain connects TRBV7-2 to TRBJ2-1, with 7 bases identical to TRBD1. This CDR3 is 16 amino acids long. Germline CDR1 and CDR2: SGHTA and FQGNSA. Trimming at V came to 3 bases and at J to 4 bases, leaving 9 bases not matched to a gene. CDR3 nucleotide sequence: TGTGCCAGCAGCTTGAATTTGGGACAGCAATACAATGAGCAGTTCTTC. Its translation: CASSLNLGQQYNEQFF. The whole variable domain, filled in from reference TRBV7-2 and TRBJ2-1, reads GAGVSQSPSNKVTEKGKDVELRCDPISGHTALYWYRQSLGQGLEFLIYFQGNSAPDKSGLPSDRFSAERTGGSVSTLTIQRTQQEDSAVYLCASSLNLGQQYNEQFFGPGTRLTVL.

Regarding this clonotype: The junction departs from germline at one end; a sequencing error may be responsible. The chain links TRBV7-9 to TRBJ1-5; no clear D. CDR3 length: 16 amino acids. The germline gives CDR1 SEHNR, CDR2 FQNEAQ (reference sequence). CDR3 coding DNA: TGTGACAGCAGATTAGAGCGCAGCCCGGGTTATCAGCCCCAGCATTTT. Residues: CDSRLERSPGYQPQHF.